This T cell receptor (beta chain) appears in the sequencing data of a study of cytomegalovirus exposure and HLA in healthy donors. Study-wide points: A later analysis showed that HLA-associated TCR beta chains had undergone more clonal expansion than equally common others. Later work found most CMV-associated TCR beta chains apparently HLA-restricted.

The J segment lost 11 bases and the V segment lost 10 bases, leaving 12 bases of the junction unmatched. The CDR3 extends over 13 amino acids. Germline V gene data show CDR1 as MDHEN and CDR2 as SYDVKM. To note about this clone: Antigen unknown.

Primers: 60 Vbeta forward and 13 Jbeta reverse. Only in-frame clones appear in the TCRdb table, and some are missing; sequencing was by immunoSEQ multiplex PCR. Of fewer than 200,000 clones listed, around 80% are singletons. The source is a woman aged 30 to 39 in good health and CMV-seronegative. The V gene is TRBV28, the J gene TRBJ2-3; 10 bases map to TRBD2. Sequencing input: PBMCs. In DNA form, the CDR3 reads TGTGCCACCCGACCAGCGGGGGGGTCCGGGCAGTATTTT. Translated: CATRPAGGSGQYF.